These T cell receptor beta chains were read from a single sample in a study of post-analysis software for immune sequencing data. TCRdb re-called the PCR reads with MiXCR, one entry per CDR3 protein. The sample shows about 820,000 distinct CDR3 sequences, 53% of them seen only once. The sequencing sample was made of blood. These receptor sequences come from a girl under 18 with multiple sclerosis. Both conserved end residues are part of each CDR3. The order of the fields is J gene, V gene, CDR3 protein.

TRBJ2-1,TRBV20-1,CSARELSGSYNEQFF
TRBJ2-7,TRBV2,CASSVTFGPYEQYF
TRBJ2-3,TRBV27,CASSFLSAAGGGDTQYF
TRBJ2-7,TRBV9,CASSVVSDPREQYF
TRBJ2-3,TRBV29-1,CSVEEGAITDTQYF
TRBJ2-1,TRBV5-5,CASSFADNEQFF
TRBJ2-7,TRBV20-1,CSAWKAQAPRSYEQYF
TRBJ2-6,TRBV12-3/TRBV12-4,CASSLKGGGLTANVLTF
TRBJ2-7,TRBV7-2,CASSLVAGGRSSYEQYF
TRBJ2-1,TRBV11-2,CASSPQRRREYEKNEQFF
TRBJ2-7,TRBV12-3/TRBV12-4,CASSLKYEQYF
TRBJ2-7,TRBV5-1,CASSPGQGTEQYF
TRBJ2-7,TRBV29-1,CSVGQGLNEQYF
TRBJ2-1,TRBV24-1,CATSDRSGGYNEQFF
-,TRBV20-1,CSASKGARYYEQYF
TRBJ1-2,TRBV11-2,CASSLGTGGYTF
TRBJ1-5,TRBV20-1,CSASYGAFSNQPQHF
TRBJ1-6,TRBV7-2,CASSLRRGDNSPLHF
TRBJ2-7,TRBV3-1,CASSPKTGKYEQYF
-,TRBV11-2,CASSLDRGRETREQYF
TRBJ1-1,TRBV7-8,CASSLARAGHATEAFF
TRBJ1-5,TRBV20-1,CSARTGTQPQHF
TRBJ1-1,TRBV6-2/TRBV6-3,CASSYPRGTGAIDTEAFF
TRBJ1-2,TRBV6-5,CASSYEGRGLYGYTF
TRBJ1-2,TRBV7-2,CASSLDRGPAYGYTF
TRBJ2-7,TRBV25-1,CASSAGSGAYEQYF
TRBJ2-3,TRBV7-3,CASSLTDRGPDTQYF
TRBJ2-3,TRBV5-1,CASSHRGIGTDTQYF
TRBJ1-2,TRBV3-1,CASSQDPKGHRYGYTF
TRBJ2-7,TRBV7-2,CASGREVISYEQYF
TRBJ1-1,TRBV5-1,CASSYGPGNTEAFF